The source of this TCR beta chain is a study of cytomegalovirus exposure and HLA in healthy donors. Overall study context: Of all 398 donors who were genotyped, roughly 81% belonged to the Caucasian-associated ancestry cluster.

As for this clone: The antigen is undetermined.

The PCR had 60 Vbeta and 13 Jbeta primers. Clones were read by immunoSEQ multiplex PCR, and TCRdb kept only the in-frame ones, dropping some. The data show roughly 71,000 clones, just under 75% seen once. The CDR3 is 14 residues long. V was clipped by 3 bases and J by 8 bases; unmatched bases: 5. From germline, CDR1 is SGHRS and CDR2 YFSETQ. Points from the study as a whole: As was reported, the classifier diagnosed cytomegalovirus status with high specificity and sensitivity.

In nominal health when sampled, donors likely had unrecorded immune exposures nonetheless. The receptor was derived from a human donor in good health. The sequencing sample was made of PBMCs. The J gene is TRBJ2-4, the V gene TRBV5-1; 10 nucleotides line up with TRBD2. The CDR3 nucleotides are TGCGCCAGCAGCTCTAGCGGGAGAGAGGACATTCAGTACTTC. This encodes CASSSSGREDIQYF.